The T cell receptor (beta chain) under discussion was sequenced for a study of radiotherapy plus CTLA-4 blockade in lung cancer (dated by TCRdb to the late 2010s). General notes on the study: Among the enrolled patients, about 19% had an objective response, and about 31% reached disease control.

Library preparation was by the immunoSEQ multiplex PCR assay. Imported from immuneACCESS, the table was reduced by TCRdb to in-frame sequences with V and J called. These copies leave out some clones; in studies compared against another copy, an unresolved V gene accounts for under half, and the cause of the remainder is not known. The sample has around 99,000 clones on record, 88% of them singletons. Of the sample, under 5.5% falls within the top ten clones. CDR3 length: 13 amino acids, cysteine to phenylalanine. The read is trimmed to its CDR3 DNA, 39 bases read in frame from base 1. For this chain, trimming is 4 bases at the V end and 13 bases at the J end, and the number of junction bases without a gene match is 10. CDR1 and CDR2, per the germline V gene, are SGHTA and FQGTGA. In this study, focal radiation therapy paired with CTLA-4 blockade (ipilimumab) was tested in patients who had chemo-refractory metastatic non-small-cell lung cancer.

Beyond this particular receptor, the publication reports: Increased serum interferon-beta after radiation, together with early dynamic changes in blood T cell clones, were reported to be the strongest predictors of response. After treatment with radiotherapy and ipilimumab, TCR clones that came from tumors expanded in the peripheral blood.

Of note for this clone: The antigen it binds to is not known. Base quality data are lacking; no much larger clone is found one base away.

The chain employs TRBV7-3 and TRBJ2-1; TRBD2 matches 7 bases in the middle. The input for sequencing was peripheral blood, taken from a patient treated with radiotherapy plus ipilimumab. This TCR was sampled from a human donor with non-small cell lung cancer that progressed on radiotherapy plus ipilimumab. The CDR3 protein: CASSSSSGGEQFF. Here is the DNA: TGTGCCAGCAGCTCCTCTAGCGGAGGGGAACAGTTCTTC.